This entry describes one T cell receptor (beta chain). This specimen belongs to a study of blood T cell repertoires in COVID-19. In the original workflow: For nucleated cells, counts were estimated from reference gene primer amplification. The assay was immunoSEQ multiplex PCR, and TCRdb's table has in-frame clones only and misses some. That table is the source of V, J and clone size, and D and trimming were worked out from the DNA. This repertoire shows under 400,000 clones, almost 90% found once; its top ten account for less than 3.5%. The germline CDR1 and CDR2 sequences are KGHDR and SFDVKD. This CDR3 is 12 amino acids long. V lost 9 bases and J lost 1, with 8 bases in between.

The chain has TRBV24-1 and TRBJ1-2, with D perhaps TRBD1 (6 bases). Material: peripheral blood. This receptor was obtained from a woman in her thirties with COVID-19, enrolled during active disease. The CDR3 coding sequence is TGTGCCACCTGGGACAATAACTATGGCTACACCTTC. As protein: CATWDNNYGYTF.